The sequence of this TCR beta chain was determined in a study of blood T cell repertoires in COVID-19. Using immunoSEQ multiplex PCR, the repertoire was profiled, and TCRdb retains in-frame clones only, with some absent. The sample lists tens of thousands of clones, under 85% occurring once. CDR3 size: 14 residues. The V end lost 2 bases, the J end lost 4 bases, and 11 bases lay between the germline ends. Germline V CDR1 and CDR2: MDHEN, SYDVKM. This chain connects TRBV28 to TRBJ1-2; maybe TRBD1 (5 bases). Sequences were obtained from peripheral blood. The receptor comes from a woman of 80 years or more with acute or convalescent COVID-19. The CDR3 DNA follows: TGTGCCAGCAGTTTAAGGGGATCCTTCTATGGCTACACCTTC. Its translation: CASSLRGSFYGYTF.